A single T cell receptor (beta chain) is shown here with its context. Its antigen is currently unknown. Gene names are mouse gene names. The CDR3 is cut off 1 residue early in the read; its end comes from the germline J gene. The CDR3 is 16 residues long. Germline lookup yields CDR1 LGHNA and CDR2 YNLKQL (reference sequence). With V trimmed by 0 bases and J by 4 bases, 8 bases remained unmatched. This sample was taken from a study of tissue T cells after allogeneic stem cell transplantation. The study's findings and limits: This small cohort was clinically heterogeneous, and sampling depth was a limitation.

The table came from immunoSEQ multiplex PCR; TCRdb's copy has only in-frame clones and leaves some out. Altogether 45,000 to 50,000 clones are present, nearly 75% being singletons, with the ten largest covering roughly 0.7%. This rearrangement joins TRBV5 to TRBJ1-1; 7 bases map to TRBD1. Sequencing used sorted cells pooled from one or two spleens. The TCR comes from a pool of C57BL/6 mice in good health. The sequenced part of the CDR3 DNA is TGTGCCAGCAGCCAAGAGACAGGGATGAGCGGCACAGAAGTCTTC. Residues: CASSQETGMSGTEVF. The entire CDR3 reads CASSQETGMSGTEVFF.